This section outlines one T cell receptor beta chain sequence together with its context. The antigen is unknown. Clones were sequenced by immunoSEQ multiplex PCR, and TCRdb holds only the in-frame ones, with some missing. The sample lists tens of thousands of clones; about four fifths were seen once. These data come from a study of T cell clones after liver transplantation. Study in general: Pre-transplant mixed lymphocyte reactions yielded third-party-reactive TCRbeta sequences as comparators for graft-donor-reactive sequences. Standard immunosuppression, with no induction, continued until 12-24 months after transplant. Findings and limits, study-wide: Post-transplant time points were not standardized, so conclusions are preliminary. Graft donor-reactive T cells possibly entered the graft instead of undergoing deletion.

The CDR3 consists of 17 residues. V lost 3 bases and J lost 8; bases outside the gene matches: 13. The germline CDR1 and CDR2 sequences are SGHTA and FQGTGA. Sequences were derived from CD4+ T cells from blood, sampled 12 months after liver transplant. The TCR sequence derives from a human patient who received a liver transplant. The graft donor may account for some of the T cells. V gene TRBV7-3 combines with J gene TRBJ2-1; TRBD2 matches at 10 bases. For the CDR3, the DNA is TGTGCCAGCAGCTTCTCCTTGTCGAGCGGGAGGGCCCATGAGCAGTTCTTC. Residues: CASSFSLSSGRAHEQFF. The whole variable domain, remainder taken from reference TRBV7-3 and TRBJ2-1, is GAGVSQTPSNKVTEKGKYVELRCDPISGHTALYWYRQSLGQGPEFLIYFQGTGAADDSGLPNDRFFAVRPEGSVSTLKIQRTERGDSAVYLCASSFSLSSGRAHEQFFGPGTRLTVL.